These T cell receptor beta chains were read from a single sample in a study of T-cell reconstitution after alpha-beta-depleted transplantation in children. TCRdb re-called the PCR reads with MiXCR, one entry per CDR3 protein. Of more than 3,000 distinct CDR3 sequences detected, about a fifth appear once; the ten largest clones hold under 30%. Here the sequenced sample was PBMCs, mostly from graft donor cells, taken 60 days after TCRalphabeta/CD19-depleted stem cell transplant. The receptors stem from a male patient aged 2 to 10 who had a stem cell transplant for acute lymphoblastic leukemia, so the T cells may come from the graft donor. CDR3s include the opening cysteine and the closing phenylalanine or tryptophan. Fields, in order: V gene, D gene, clone size, J gene, CDR3 protein, CDR3 DNA. The D gene is left open where the match is weak. Only some rows state a clone size, as once, few, many or a class for expanded clones.

v_call: TRBV7-9
d_call: NA
clone_size: NA
j_call: TRBJ2-1
cdr3_aa: CASSLIQLDYNEQFF
cdr3_nt: TGTGCCAGCAGCTTAATTCAATTGGACTACAATGAGCAGTTCTTC

v_call: TRBV10-1
d_call: TRBD2
clone_size: large
j_call: TRBJ2-7
cdr3_aa: CASSEGLADYYEQYF
cdr3_nt: TGCGCCAGCAGCGAGGGACTAGCGGACTACTACGAGCAGTACTTC

v_call: TRBV4-3
d_call: TRBD2
clone_size: NA
j_call: TRBJ2-5
cdr3_aa: CASSQELASGIFQETQYF
cdr3_nt: TGCGCCAGCAGCCAAGAACTAGCTAGCGGTATTTTCCAAGAGACCCAGTACTTC

v_call: TRBV7-9
d_call: NA
clone_size: many
j_call: TRBJ1-2
cdr3_aa: CASSPRGRDYGYTF
cdr3_nt: TGTGCCAGCAGCCCCAGAGGCAGGGACTATGGCTACACCTTC

v_call: TRBV7-2
d_call: TRBD2
clone_size: many
j_call: TRBJ2-7
cdr3_aa: CASSPPGLAGANEQYF
cdr3_nt: TGTGCCAGCAGCCCTCCGGGACTAGCGGGAGCCAACGAGCAGTACTTC

v_call: TRBV21-1
d_call: NA
clone_size: many
j_call: TRBJ2-7
cdr3_aa: CASSKGQGNQQYF
cdr3_nt: TGTGCCAGCAGCAAAGGACAGGGGAATCAGCAGTACTTC

v_call: TRBV19
d_call: NA
clone_size: many
j_call: TRBJ1-2
cdr3_aa: CATGYRDYGYTF
cdr3_nt: TGTGCCACCGGTTATCGTGACTATGGCTACACCTTC

v_call: TRBV7-5
d_call: NA
clone_size: medium-sized
j_call: TRBJ2-2
cdr3_aa: CISVPEASGEEGGELFF
cdr3_nt: NA

v_call: TRBV3-1
d_call: TRBD2
clone_size: many
j_call: TRBJ2-3
cdr3_aa: CASCFMAGGPSITDTQYF
cdr3_nt: TGTGCCAGCTGTTTTATGGCGGGAGGTCCCTCGATCACAGATACGCAGTATTTT

v_call: TRBV7-9
d_call: TRBD2
clone_size: many
j_call: TRBJ2-1
cdr3_aa: CASSLDLAGQYNEQFF
cdr3_nt: TGTGCCAGCAGCTTAGACCTAGCGGGACAGTACAATGAGCAGTTCTTC

v_call: TRBV10-3
d_call: NA
clone_size: many
j_call: TRBJ2-7
cdr3_aa: CAISESQTGAYEQYF
cdr3_nt: TGTGCCATCAGTGAGTCCCAGACCGGAGCCTACGAGCAGTACTTC

v_call: TRBV9
d_call: NA
clone_size: medium-sized
j_call: TRBJ2-7
cdr3_aa: CASSSQPRESYEQYF
cdr3_nt: TGTGCCAGCAGCTCACAACCCAGGGAATCCTACGAGCAGTACTTC

v_call: TRBV11-1
d_call: TRBD2
clone_size: many
j_call: TRBJ2-3
cdr3_aa: CASSSDWAGGPLSTDTQYF
cdr3_nt: TGTGCCAGCAGCTCCGACTGGGCGGGAGGTCCTCTTAGCACAGATACGCAGTATTTT

v_call: TRBV11-2
d_call: NA
clone_size: many
j_call: TRBJ2-7
cdr3_aa: CASSLDPSATSSYEQYF
cdr3_nt: TGTGCCAGCAGCTTAGATCCCTCGGCTACCAGCTCCTACGAGCAGTACTTC

v_call: TRBV5-1
d_call: NA
clone_size: NA
j_call: TRBJ1-6
cdr3_aa: CASSQGTNSPLHF
cdr3_nt: TGCGCCAGCAGCCAAGGGACTAATTCACCCCTCCACTTT

v_call: TRBV24-1
d_call: NA
clone_size: medium-sized
j_call: TRBJ2-5
cdr3_aa: CATSDPAGETQYF
cdr3_nt: TGTGCCACCAGTGATCCAGCGGGAGAGACCCAGTACTTC

v_call: TRBV9
d_call: NA
clone_size: medium-sized
j_call: TRBJ1-2
cdr3_aa: CASSVGDTNYGYTF
cdr3_nt: TGTGCCAGCAGCGTAGGAGACACAAACTATGGCTACACCTTC

v_call: TRBV7-9
d_call: TRBD2
clone_size: NA
j_call: TRBJ2-1
cdr3_aa: CASGPSGSSYNEEFF
cdr3_nt: TGTGCCAGCGGTCCTAGCGGAAGCTCCTACAATGAGGAGTTCTTC